This is a list of T cell receptor beta chains from one sample in a study of T-cell memory formation after mild COVID-19. TCRdb fed the 5' RACE reads into MiXCR, producing one record per CDR3 protein. The sample includes 300,000 to 400,000 distinct CDR3 sequences, more than 15% of them seen just once. The sequencing input was PBMCs or a T cell subset sorted from them (not recorded which). The receptors stem from a man between 18 and 35 years old who had mild COVID-19 (a few samples of this study predate the infection). Cell type and time point are not known. The CDR3 runs from the conserved cysteine through the conserved F or W. Fields, in order: J gene, V gene, D gene, clone size, CDR3 DNA, CDR3 protein. D genes are given only for firm matches. Only some rows state a clone size, as once, few, many or a class for expanded clones.

J gene: TRBJ2-1; V gene: TRBV6-2/TRBV6-3; D gene: -; clone size: few; CDR3 DNA: TGTGCCAGCAGTCAGAGACAGAGCTCCTACAATGAGCAGTTCTTC; CDR3 protein: CASSQRQSSYNEQFF
J gene: TRBJ1-5; V gene: TRBV6-5; D gene: TRBD1; clone size: -; CDR3 DNA: TGTGCCAGCAGCGGGGGGACAGCCGATAGCAATCAGCCCCAGCATTTT; CDR3 protein: CASSGGTADSNQPQHF
J gene: TRBJ2-7; V gene: TRBV20-1; D gene: -; clone size: few; CDR3 DNA: TGCAGTGCCGCCCGGGAAATCTCCTACGAGCAGTACTTC; CDR3 protein: CSAAREISYEQYF
J gene: TRBJ2-3; V gene: TRBV9; D gene: TRBD2; clone size: -; CDR3 DNA: TGTGCCAGCAGCGTAGGACGGGGGGGCTCGGATACGCAGTATTTT; CDR3 protein: CASSVGRGGSDTQYF
J gene: TRBJ1-5; V gene: TRBV18; D gene: -; clone size: -; CDR3 DNA: TGTGCCAGCTCACCCCCTAACAAGGGGGATCAGCCCCAGCATTTT; CDR3 protein: CASSPPNKGDQPQHF
J gene: TRBJ2-3; V gene: TRBV7-9; D gene: TRBD2; clone size: many; CDR3 DNA: TGTGCCAGCAGCGCTCGGACTAGCGGCGATACGCAGTATTTT; CDR3 protein: CASSARTSGDTQYF
J gene: TRBJ2-3; V gene: TRBV5-1; D gene: -; clone size: -; CDR3 DNA: TGCGCCAGCAGCTTGGACGGATTCCGCACAGATACGCAGTATTTT; CDR3 protein: CASSLDGFRTDTQYF
J gene: TRBJ1-4; V gene: TRBV4-1; D gene: -; clone size: -; CDR3 DNA: TGCGCCAGCAGCCAAGAATCCCGGGGACGAACGAATGAAAAACTGTTTTTT; CDR3 protein: CASSQESRGRTNEKLFF
J gene: TRBJ2-5; V gene: TRBV14; D gene: -; clone size: -; CDR3 DNA: TGTGCCAGCAGCCAAGCCATGGGGGAGACCCAGTACTTC; CDR3 protein: CASSQAMGETQYF
J gene: TRBJ2-7; V gene: TRBV7-3; D gene: TRBD2; clone size: -; CDR3 DNA: TGTGCCAGCAGCTTAAGTGGGGAGGGATACGAGCAGTACTTC; CDR3 protein: CASSLSGEGYEQYF
J gene: TRBJ2-1; V gene: TRBV11-2; D gene: -; clone size: many; CDR3 DNA: TGTGCCAGCAGCTTCCCCTATGGTGGGCAGTTCTTC; CDR3 protein: CASSFPYGGQFF
J gene: TRBJ2-2; V gene: TRBV7-6; D gene: -; clone size: -; CDR3 DNA: TGTGCCAGCAGTCGCCGGGCCCCCCGGGAGCTGTTTTTT; CDR3 protein: CASSRRAPRELFF
J gene: TRBJ2-1; V gene: TRBV2; D gene: TRBD2; clone size: many; CDR3 DNA: TGTGCCAGCAGACTAGCGGACTCCTACAATGAGCAGTTCTTC; CDR3 protein: CASRLADSYNEQFF
J gene: TRBJ2-5; V gene: TRBV12-3/TRBV12-4; D gene: -; clone size: many; CDR3 DNA: TGTGCCAGCGGACAGCTCCAAGAGACCCAGTACTTC; CDR3 protein: CASGQLQETQYF
J gene: TRBJ2-2; V gene: TRBV29-1; D gene: -; clone size: many; CDR3 DNA: TGCAGCGTTGAATTTTCAGCCAAGAACACCGGGGAGCTGTTTTTT; CDR3 protein: CSVEFSAKNTGELFF
J gene: TRBJ1-4; V gene: TRBV10-2; D gene: -; clone size: -; CDR3 DNA: TGCGCCAGTTCAGACTTAAATGAAAAACTGTTTTTT; CDR3 protein: CASSDLNEKLFF
J gene: TRBJ2-7; V gene: TRBV2; D gene: TRBD1; clone size: few; CDR3 DNA: TGTGCCAGCAGTGAAGCCGGGACAGCCTACGAGCAGTACTTC; CDR3 protein: CASSEAGTAYEQYF
J gene: TRBJ2-3; V gene: TRBV29-1; D gene: -; clone size: few; CDR3 DNA: TGCAGCGTTTACTTTGTTGGGGGACTCCTCGGAGATACGCAGTATTTT; CDR3 protein: CSVYFVGGLLGDTQYF
J gene: TRBJ2-7; V gene: TRBV20-1; D gene: -; clone size: -; CDR3 DNA: TGCAGTGCTAGAGTTGGGTCCTGGAGCTACGAGCAGTACTTC; CDR3 protein: CSARVGSWSYEQYF
J gene: TRBJ1-1; V gene: TRBV19; D gene: -; clone size: few; CDR3 DNA: TGTGCCAGTAGTGTGTGGAACACTGAAGCTTTCTTT; CDR3 protein: CASSVWNTEAFF
J gene: TRBJ2-5; V gene: TRBV11-2; D gene: TRBD1; clone size: many; CDR3 DNA: TGTGCCAGCAGCTTAGACCGGGACAGGGGGCGAGGAGAGACCCAGTACTTC; CDR3 protein: CASSLDRDRGRGETQYF
J gene: TRBJ2-5; V gene: TRBV18; D gene: TRBD1; clone size: -; CDR3 DNA: TGTGCCAGCTCACCACCGGGACAGGGGGAGACCCAGTACTTC; CDR3 protein: CASSPPGQGETQYF
J gene: TRBJ1-2; V gene: TRBV9; D gene: -; clone size: few; CDR3 DNA: TGTGCCAGCAGCGGAGGACTTCGGGGAAGGCACTATGGCTACACCTTC; CDR3 protein: CASSGGLRGRHYGYTF
J gene: TRBJ1-6; V gene: TRBV27; D gene: TRBD1; clone size: -; CDR3 DNA: TGTGCCAGCAGTAAAGAAGACAGGGGTCGGTCACCCCTCCACTTT; CDR3 protein: CASSKEDRGRSPLHF
J gene: TRBJ2-1; V gene: TRBV7-7; D gene: TRBD1; clone size: few; CDR3 DNA: TGTGCCAGCAGCCCATCGGACAGGAGACTTAACAATGAGCAGTTCTTC; CDR3 protein: CASSPSDRRLNNEQFF
J gene: TRBJ2-2; V gene: TRBV19; D gene: -; clone size: -; CDR3 DNA: TGTGCCAGTAGTATATGGGGGTACACCGGGGAGCTGTTTTTT; CDR3 protein: CASSIWGYTGELFF
J gene: TRBJ2-5; V gene: TRBV6-5; D gene: TRBD1; clone size: -; CDR3 DNA: TGTGCCAGCAGCCCCGGGGACAGACTCCAAGAGACCCAGTACTTC; CDR3 protein: CASSPGDRLQETQYF
J gene: TRBJ1-6; V gene: TRBV11-2; D gene: -; clone size: few; CDR3 DNA: TGTGCCAGCAGCCCCACCCACGCCCGGGGAAATTCACCCCTCCACTTT; CDR3 protein: CASSPTHARGNSPLHF
J gene: TRBJ1-4; V gene: TRBV6-5; D gene: -; clone size: -; CDR3 DNA: TGTGCCAGCAGCATTAGACGGAGTTCAGATGAAAAACTGTTTTTT; CDR3 protein: CASSIRRSSDEKLFF
J gene: TRBJ2-5; V gene: TRBV5-1; D gene: -; clone size: many; CDR3 DNA: TGCGCCAGCAGCTTCGGGGTCGAGACCCAGTACTTC; CDR3 protein: CASSFGVETQYF
J gene: TRBJ2-3; V gene: TRBV9; D gene: -; clone size: -; CDR3 DNA: TGTGCCAGCAGCGTGGGGGGGCGAGTAACAGATACGCAGTATTTT; CDR3 protein: CASSVGGRVTDTQYF
J gene: TRBJ2-1; V gene: TRBV6-2/TRBV6-3; D gene: TRBD1; clone size: many; CDR3 DNA: TGTGCCAGCAGTTACTCGAGGGGGCTTCCGTACAATGAGCAGTTCTTC; CDR3 protein: CASSYSRGLPYNEQFF
J gene: TRBJ2-3; V gene: TRBV12-3/TRBV12-4; D gene: -; clone size: many; CDR3 DNA: TGTGCCAGCAGTTTATGGGGAGCAGATACGCAGTATTTT; CDR3 protein: CASSLWGADTQYF
J gene: TRBJ1-2; V gene: TRBV19; D gene: TRBD1; clone size: few; CDR3 DNA: TGTGCCAGTAGTATGGGGAACAGGGGCTATGGCTACACCTTC; CDR3 protein: CASSMGNRGYGYTF
J gene: TRBJ1-5; V gene: TRBV6-2/TRBV6-3; D gene: -; clone size: -; CDR3 DNA: TGTGCCAGCAGCCAAAGCCTCGGACAGCCCCAGCATTTT; CDR3 protein: CASSQSLGQPQHF
J gene: TRBJ1-6; V gene: TRBV27; D gene: -; clone size: -; CDR3 DNA: TGTGCCAGCAGTTCACCAAGCGTTAATTCACCCCTCCACTTT; CDR3 protein: CASSSPSVNSPLHF
J gene: TRBJ2-5; V gene: TRBV7-3; D gene: -; clone size: few; CDR3 DNA: TGTGCCAGCAGCCGCGGACACTCGGCGGAGACCCAGTACTTC; CDR3 protein: CASSRGHSAETQYF
J gene: TRBJ1-2; V gene: TRBV14; D gene: -; clone size: -; CDR3 DNA: TGTGCCAGCAGCCAAGTAGGGTCCTCGGACAGAGGCCGCTACACCTTC; CDR3 protein: CASSQVGSSDRGRYTF
J gene: TRBJ1-2; V gene: TRBV20-1; D gene: TRBD1; clone size: -; CDR3 DNA: TGCAGTGCTCCCGGGACAGCAAGCTATGGCTACACCTTC; CDR3 protein: CSAPGTASYGYTF
J gene: TRBJ1-1; V gene: TRBV20-1; D gene: -; clone size: -; CDR3 DNA: TGCAGTGCTAGTCGTTCAGGGGTGACTGAAGCTTTCTTT; CDR3 protein: CSASRSGVTEAFF
J gene: TRBJ2-6; V gene: TRBV6-2/TRBV6-3; D gene: -; clone size: few; CDR3 DNA: TGTGCCGGAAGGACACACTCTGGGGCCAACGTCCTGACTTTC; CDR3 protein: CAGRTHSGANVLTF
J gene: TRBJ2-3; V gene: TRBV6-5; D gene: TRBD1; clone size: -; CDR3 DNA: TGTGCCACCTATACGACAGGGGGCACAGATACGCAGTATTTT; CDR3 protein: CATYTTGGTDTQYF
J gene: TRBJ2-3; V gene: TRBV7-7; D gene: -; clone size: few; CDR3 DNA: TGTGCTAGCAGCCCTATGGGGCCTATTAGCACAGATACGCAGTATTTT; CDR3 protein: CASSPMGPISTDTQYF
J gene: TRBJ2-2; V gene: TRBV4-2; D gene: -; clone size: -; CDR3 DNA: TGTGCCAGCAGCCAAGTCCCAGGCGCGAACACCGGGGAGCTGTTTTTT; CDR3 protein: CASSQVPGANTGELFF
J gene: TRBJ1-2; V gene: TRBV6-5; D gene: TRBD1; clone size: few; CDR3 DNA: TGTGCCAGCCTTAACAGGGGCTATGGCTACACCTTC; CDR3 protein: CASLNRGYGYTF
J gene: TRBJ2-1; V gene: TRBV7-3; D gene: -; clone size: -; CDR3 DNA: TGTGCCAGCAGCTTTTACGGGGGCAATGAGCAGTTCTTC; CDR3 protein: CASSFYGGNEQFF
J gene: TRBJ2-5; V gene: TRBV5-6; D gene: TRBD2; clone size: -; CDR3 DNA: TGTGCCAGCAGCTTGATAAGCGGGGGTAAACAAGAGACCCAGTACTTC; CDR3 protein: CASSLISGGKQETQYF
J gene: TRBJ1-1; V gene: TRBV24-1; D gene: -; clone size: few; CDR3 DNA: TGTGCCACCAGTGATGCAGGGAGGGCTGAAGCTTTCTTT; CDR3 protein: CATSDAGRAEAFF
J gene: TRBJ2-3; V gene: TRBV7-3; D gene: TRBD2; clone size: -; CDR3 DNA: TGTGCCAGCAGCCCCGTGGGGGGGGGACTAGCGGGGAGCACAGATACGCAGTATTTT; CDR3 protein: CASSPVGGGLAGSTDTQYF
J gene: TRBJ2-2; V gene: TRBV4-3; D gene: -; clone size: -; CDR3 DNA: TGCGCCAGCAGCCAAGATTATAGTAACATAGTCAGGGAGCTGTTTTTT; CDR3 protein: CASSQDYSNIVRELFF
J gene: TRBJ1-6; V gene: TRBV2; D gene: -; clone size: few; CDR3 DNA: TGTGCCAGCAGCAGAGGGCCAAATTCACCCCTCCACTTT; CDR3 protein: CASSRGPNSPLHF
J gene: TRBJ1-1; V gene: TRBV28; D gene: -; clone size: few; CDR3 DNA: TGTGCCAGCAGTCCATGGGGACAGAACACTGAAGCTTTCTTT; CDR3 protein: CASSPWGQNTEAFF
J gene: TRBJ1-2; V gene: TRBV3-1; D gene: -; clone size: few; CDR3 DNA: TGTGCCAGCAGCCAAGATGGGGAGCCCTATGGCTACACCTTC; CDR3 protein: CASSQDGEPYGYTF
J gene: TRBJ1-5; V gene: TRBV7-2; D gene: TRBD1; clone size: -; CDR3 DNA: TGTGCCAGCAGCGGGGACAGGGCCCAGCCCCAGCATTTT; CDR3 protein: CASSGDRAQPQHF